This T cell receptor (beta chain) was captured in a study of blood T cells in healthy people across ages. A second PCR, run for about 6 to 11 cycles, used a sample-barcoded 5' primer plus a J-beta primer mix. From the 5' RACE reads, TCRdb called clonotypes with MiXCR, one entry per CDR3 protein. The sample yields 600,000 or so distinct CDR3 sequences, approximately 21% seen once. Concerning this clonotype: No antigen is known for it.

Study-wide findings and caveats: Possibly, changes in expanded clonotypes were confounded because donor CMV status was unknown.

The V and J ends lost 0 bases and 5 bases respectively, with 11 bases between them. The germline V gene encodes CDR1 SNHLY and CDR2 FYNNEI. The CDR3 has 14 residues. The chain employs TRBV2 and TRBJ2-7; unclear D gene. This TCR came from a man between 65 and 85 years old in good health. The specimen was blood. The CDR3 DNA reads TGTGCCAGCAGTGAAGCCGCCAGTTCCCACGAGCAGTACTTC. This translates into CASSEAASSHEQYF.